What follows are 25 T cell receptor beta chains derived from one specimen sequenced in a study of beta chain features in type 1 diabetes. The study reverse transcribed the entire isolated RNA, so it sequenced expressed TCRB transcripts. The table came from immunoSEQ multiplex PCR; TCRdb's copy has only in-frame clones and leaves some out. The sample lists 90,000 to 110,000 clones, 40% seen once, with over 0.05% in the top ten. Sequenced sample: stem cell memory CD4+ T cells from blood. The receptors originated from a woman aged 18-29 years in good health.

Many counts were recorded for this clone. The chain is built from TRBV30 and TRBJ2-1; D gene ambiguous. CDR1 is GTSNPN, CDR2 SVGIG, per germline (reference sequence). The V and J ends lost 5 bases and 6 bases respectively, with 8 bases between them. CDR3 length equals 11 residues. The DNA for the CDR3 is TGTGCCTGGGACTTCTCCAATGAGCAGTTCTTC. Amino acid sequence: CAWDFSNEQFF.

The V call is TRBV6-5, the J call TRBJ2-7, with D maybe TRBD1 (6 bases). V lost 5 bases and J lost 6, with 14 bases in between. This CDR3 is 13 amino acids long. CDR1 and CDR2 from the germline V gene are MNHEY and SVGAGI. The CDR3 sequence: CASSKTGLSEQYF. The CDR3 bases are TGTGCCAGCAGTAAAACAGGGTTGAGCGAGCAGTACTTC.

The chain employs TRBV21-1 and TRBJ2-7; the table's TRBD1 call for D was not verified on the DNA. TRBV21-1 is a recognized pseudogene. The CDR3 totals 22 residues. CDR3 sequence: CASSKGTGTGTSGPPVPYEQYF. DNA of the CDR3: TGTGCCAGCAGCAAAGGGACAGGGACCGGGACAAGCGGGCCTCCCGTCCCCTACGAGCAGTACTTC.

This clone showed up many times. This chain joins TRBV28 and TRBJ2-6; no clear D gene. The CDR3 is 12 residues long. Germline V gives CDR1 MDHEN, CDR2 SYDVKM. Between the trimmed V and J ends, which lost 9 bases and 2 bases, there was a span of 5 bases. CDR3 sequence: CASTAGANVLTF. The CDR3, as DNA: TGTGCCAGTACTGCTGGGGCCAACGTCCTGACTTTC.

This chain connects TRBV6-6 to TRBJ2-7; D remains ambiguous. There are 14 residues in the CDR3. V gave up 0 bases and J gave up 7 bases, with 13 bases separating them. Looked up from germline, CDR1 is MNHNY and CDR2 is SVGAGI (reference sequence). The CDR3 DNA sequence: TGTGCCAGCAGTTACTCTTTCGTTCGAGGTGAGCAGTACTTC. Amino acids: CASSYSFVRGEQYF.

This clone was seen a handful of times. The V gene is TRBV4-1, the J gene TRBJ2-4, with 9 nucleotides matching TRBD2. J gave up 6 bases and V 2 bases, and 11 bases lay outside the gene matches. Germline V gene sequence: CDR1 MGHRA, CDR2 YSYEKL. CDR3 length: 17 residues. The CDR3 DNA follows: TGCGCCAGCAGCCAACTTCGGTTCCAGCGGGAGGTAAACATTCAGTACTTC. This gives the protein CASSQLRFQREVNIQYF.

The rearrangement links TRBV20-1 to TRBJ2-5; D ambiguous. The CDR3 sequence is 11 residues long. Trimming left V 7 bases short and J 5 bases short, with 11 bases between. Germline assignment: CDR1 DFQATT and CDR2 SNEGSKA (reference sequence). Here the CDR3 reads CSVIKRETQYF. In nucleotides, the CDR3 is TGCAGTGTGATTAAACGGGAGACCCAGTACTTC.

This chain links TRBV2 with TRBJ1-5; D unclear. Germline values: CDR1 SNHLY, CDR2 FYNNEI. The V end was cut by 4 bases, the J end by 4 bases, with 8 bases between. The CDR3 runs 13 residues. CDR3 residues: CASSGTVNQPQHF. The DNA for the CDR3 is TGTGCCAGCAGTGGTACAGTTAATCAGCCCCAGCATTTT. Full variable domain (rest looked up from reference TRBV2 and TRBJ1-5): EPEVTQTPSHQVTQMGQEVILRCVPISNHLYFYWYRQILGQKVEFLVSFYNNEISEKSEIFDDQFSVERPDGSNFTLKIRSTKLEDSAMYFCASSGTVNQPQHFGDGTRLSIL.

This clone was observed a handful of times. The J gene is TRBJ1-5, the V gene TRBV2; maybe TRBD1 (6 bases). The CDR3 spans 17 residues. Trimming pared 4 bases from V and 2 bases from J, leaving 18 bases between. Per the germline V gene, CDR1 is SNHLY and CDR2 is FYNNEI. The CDR3 is CASSGSDSAARNQPQHF. The CDR3 DNA is TGTGCCAGCAGTGGCTCGGACAGTGCGGCTCGCAATCAGCCCCAGCATTTT.

This clone was counted a few times. The rearrangement links TRBV6-6 to TRBJ2-1; TRBD2 is a possible D gene (5 bases). The V and J ends lost 4 bases and 4 bases respectively, with 17 bases between them. The CDR3 covers 16 residues. Germline CDR1 reads MNHNY; CDR2 reads SVGAGI (reference sequence). The CDR3 reads CASSSPDYWGYNEQFF. In nucleotides, the CDR3 is TGTGCCAGCAGTTCCCCAGACTATTGGGGATACAATGAGCAGTTCTTC.

This clone appeared a few times. The chain joins TRBV7-2 to TRBJ2-1; 7 positions agree with TRBD2. From germline, CDR1 is SGHTA and CDR2 FQGNSA. The CDR3 contains 15 residues. Unmatched junction bases numbered 9, after V lost 5 bases and J lost 5 bases. The CDR3 DNA is TGTGCCAGCAGCCCGCCGGGAGGTACAAACAATGAGCAGTTCTTC. It encodes CASSPPGGTNNEQFF. The full variable domain, its missing parts supplied by reference TRBV7-2 and TRBJ2-1, is GAGVSQSPSNKVTEKGKDVELRCDPISGHTALYWYRQSLGQGLEFLIYFQGNSAPDKSGLPSDRFSAERTGGSVSTLTIQRTQQEDSAVYLCASSPPGGTNNEQFFGPGTRLTVL.

This clone appeared a few times. CDR3 residues: CASSPMGTDEQFF. The CDR3 DNA follows: TGTGCCAGCAGCCCGATGGGCACGGATGAGCAGTTCTTC. This chain joins TRBV7-9 and TRBJ2-1, with D unresolved. Germline CDR1 and CDR2: SEHNR and FQNEAQ (reference sequence). V dropped 5 bases and J dropped 8 bases, with 13 bases sitting between them. The CDR3 is 13 amino acids. Combining the CDR3 with reference TRBV7-9 and TRBJ2-1 gives the whole variable domain DTGVSQNPRHKITKRGQNVTFRCDPISEHNRLYWYRQTLGQGPEFLTYFQNEAQLEKSRLLSDRFSAERPKGSFSTLEIQRTEQGDSAMYLCASSPMGTDEQFFGPGTRLTVL.

This clone was picked up a small number of times. The CDR3 bases are TGTGCCAGCAGCCAAGATTTTGAACTGGGAAACACCATATATTTT. Amino acids: CASSQDFELGNTIYF. The rearrangement joins TRBV4-2 to TRBJ1-3; D unresolved. Trimming took 0 bases from V and 4 from J, leaving 10 bases between them. Germline values: CDR1 LGHNA, CDR2 YNFKEQ. The length of the CDR3 is 15 residues.

J is TRBJ2-1 and V is TRBV4-1; D gene uncertain. V was clipped by 0 bases and J by 10 bases, with 4 bases between them. Germline V gene lookup returns CDR1 MGHRA and CDR2 YSYEKL. CDR3 size: 11 residues. The CDR3 sequence: CASSQDREQFF. CDR3 coding DNA: TGCGCCAGCAGCCAAGACAGGGAGCAGTTCTTC.

The chain joins TRBV6-6 to TRBJ1-1, with D maybe TRBD1 (6 bases). Trimming removed 4 bases from V and 1 base from J, with 10 bases in between. The CDR3 totals 14 residues. Germline CDR1 is MNHNY and CDR2 is SVGAGI (reference sequence). CDR3 nucleotides: TGTGCCAGCAGTTTCGGACAGACGAACACTGAAGCTTTCTTT. It translates to CASSFGQTNTEAFF.

This chain joins TRBV15 and TRBJ2-3; D remains unclear. The germline CDR1 and CDR2 sequences are LNHNV and YYDKDF (reference sequence). This CDR3 is 12 amino acids long. The V and J ends lost 5 bases and 7 bases respectively, with 10 bases between them. DNA of the CDR3: TGTGCCACCAGCTCTCAGCGTAATACGCAGTATTTT. This encodes CATSSQRNTQYF.

The genes are TRBV7-9 and TRBJ1-2, with TRBD1 as a possible D gene (6 bases). The CDR3 spans 17 residues. The germline CDR1 and CDR2 sequences are SEHNR and FQNEAQ (reference sequence). V lost 0 bases to trimming and J lost 0 bases, with 14 bases between them. For the CDR3, the DNA is TGTGCCAGCAGCTTAGCCACAGGGTTTGCTTCTAACTATGGCTACACCTTC. Translating it yields CASSLATGFASNYGYTF.

Only a few counts were recorded for this clone. The chain links TRBV28 to TRBJ2-7, with 7 bases aligning to TRBD1. Per the germline V gene, CDR1 is MDHEN and CDR2 is SYDVKM. This CDR3 spans 13 amino acids. Trimming took 7 bases from V and 1 from J; bases not matched to a gene: 4. CDR3 in DNA: TGTGCCAGCACTGGGGGACAGTCCTACGAGCAGTACTTC. Translation gives CASTGGQSYEQYF.

The chain employs TRBV19 and TRBJ2-6; 9 nucleotides match TRBD1. Germline V lookup: CDR1 LNHDA, CDR2 SQIVND (reference sequence). The junction had 4 bases not matched to a gene; V was cut back by 6 bases and J by 4 bases. There are 15 residues in the CDR3. The CDR3 here is CASRGTGTGANVLTF. The CDR3 nucleotides read TGTGCCAGTAGGGGGACAGGGACCGGGGCCAACGTCCTGACTTTC.

This clone was found a few times. The V call is TRBV7-8, the J call TRBJ2-1; 7 bases align to TRBD2. The V gene end was trimmed by 5 bases and the J gene end by 2 bases; junction bases not matched to a gene: 15. CDR1 is SGHVS, CDR2 FQNEAQ, per germline. The CDR3 sequence is 18 residues long. CDR3 loop: CASSPVLLAGVPYNEQFF. The CDR3, as DNA: TGTGCCAGCAGCCCAGTGCTTCTGGCGGGAGTTCCCTACAATGAGCAGTTCTTC.

The J gene is TRBJ1-5, the V gene TRBV7-9; 9 nucleotides line up with TRBD1. V gave up 1 base and J gave up 1 base; unmatched junction bases: 5. The CDR3 extends over 17 amino acids. Germline CDR1 reads SEHNR; CDR2 reads FQNEAQ (reference sequence). CDR3 protein: CASSLGTGTGSNQPQHF. The CDR3 DNA follows: TGTGCCAGCAGCTTAGGTACCGGGACAGGGAGCAATCAGCCCCAGCATTTT. Variable domain in full (rest from reference TRBV7-9 and TRBJ1-5): DTGVSQNPRHKITKRGQNVTFRCDPISEHNRLYWYRQTLGQGPEFLTYFQNEAQLEKSRLLSDRFSAERPKGSFSTLEIQRTEQGDSAMYLCASSLGTGTGSNQPQHFGDGTRLSIL.

The rearrangement links TRBV6-5 to TRBJ1-2; 9 positions match TRBD1. The trim removed 5 bases at V and 5 bases at J, leaving 6 bases unmatched. Germline V CDR1 and CDR2: MNHEY, SVGAGI. The CDR3 loop spans 14 amino acids. The DNA for the CDR3 is TGTGCCAGCAGTCCAGGACAGGGGTTTTATGGCTACACCTTC. Its protein is CASSPGQGFYGYTF.

This clone was counted between two and nine times. V usage is TRBV5-1 and J usage is TRBJ2-7; D is perhaps TRBD1 (5 bases). Deletions cut 0 bases from V and 2 bases from J, with 15 bases between. CDR1 is SGHRS and CDR2 is YFSETQ in the germline V gene. The CDR3 covers 16 residues. CDR3: CASSLATQVIPYEQYF. The CDR3 nucleotides read TGCGCCAGCAGCTTGGCCACACAGGTAATTCCCTACGAGCAGTACTTC. Full variable domain (rest looked up from reference TRBV5-1 and TRBJ2-7): KAGVTQTPRYLIKTRGQQVTLSCSPISGHRSVSWYQQTPGQGLQFLFEYFSETQRNKGNFPGRFSGRQFSNSRSEMNVSTLELGDSALYLCASSLATQVIPYEQYFGPGTRLTVT.

V is TRBV5-4 and J is TRBJ1-5; D may be TRBD1 (6 bases). V was trimmed by 0 bases and J by 6 bases, leaving 10 bases between them. CDR1 and CDR2 from the germline V gene are SGHNT and YYREEE (reference sequence). The CDR3 extends over 14 amino acids. The chain's CDR3 is CASSLAGDGQPQHF. CDR3 DNA sequence: TGTGCCAGCAGCTTGGCAGGGGATGGTCAGCCCCAGCATTTT.

The chain carries TRBV28 and TRBJ2-7; D possibly corresponds to TRBD1 (5 bases). The CDR3 is made up of 12 amino acids. Trimming left V 5 bases short and J 5 bases short, with 10 bases between. Germline-derived CDR1 and CDR2 are MDHEN and SYDVKM. As DNA, the CDR3 is TGTGCCAGCAGTAATCCCAGGGACGAGCAGTACTTC. Its protein product is CASSNPRDEQYF.